The 14 T cell receptor beta chains below were found in one sample sequenced in a study of technical replicates of blood from a few donors. Some clones are missing from TCRdb's copy, which holds only in-frame ones; the method was immunoSEQ multiplex PCR. In the table there are approximately 94,000 clones, almost 97% of which are singletons. The sample was T cells isolated from PBMCs. Every receptor here comes from a human donor in good health.

This chain joins TRBV5-6 and TRBJ2-1; 8 bases are shared with TRBD2. V gave up 4 bases and J gave up 6 bases; unmatched junction bases: 3. The CDR3 length is 13 residues. Germline V lookup: CDR1 SGHDT, CDR2 YYEEEE. CDR3 region: CASSPGTSNEQFF. CDR3 sequence (DNA): TGTGCCAGCAGCCCCGGGACTAGCAATGAGCAGTTCTTC.

V and J are TRBV4-3 and TRBJ1-2, with TRBD1 as a possible D gene (5 bases). The CDR3 totals 15 residues. Germline V gene lookup returns CDR1 LGHNA and CDR2 YSLEER. V lost 0 bases and J 3 bases, leaving 11 bases between the germline ends. This CDR3 reads CASSQEGWGDYGYTF. The CDR3 nucleotides are TGCGCCAGCAGCCAAGAAGGTTGGGGGGACTATGGCTACACCTTC.

The rearrangement uses TRBV6-5 and TRBJ1-5; D call uncertain. The CDR3 has 14 amino acids. Trimming removed 6 bases from V and 3 bases from J, with 12 bases in between. Germline CDR1 is MNHEY and CDR2 is SVGAGI. The CDR3 DNA reads as TGTGCCAGCAGAAACGCCGGGGTCAATCAGCCCCAGCATTTT. It specifies CASRNAGVNQPQHF.

The V gene is TRBV23-1, the J gene TRBJ2-2, with D possibly TRBD2 on 6 matching bases. TRBV23-1 is flagged as an ORF with uncertain function. This CDR3 is 17 amino acids long. The V end lost 4 bases, the J end lost 1 base, and 16 bases lay between the germline ends. This chain's CDR3 is CASSRPPSELNTGELFF. CDR3 sequence (DNA): TGCGCCAGCAGTCGCCCCCCTAGCGAACTGAACACCGGGGAGCTGTTTTTT.

The chain joins TRBV29-1 to TRBJ2-1; a possible D gene is TRBD2 (6 bases). The CDR3 loop spans 14 amino acids. Trimming took 6 bases from V and 7 from J, leaving 19 bases between them. The germline V gene has CDR1 SQVTM and CDR2 ANQGSEA. The CDR3 protein is CSVRVPLAGNEQFF. The CDR3 DNA reads TGCAGCGTCCGAGTGCCGCTTGCGGGGAATGAGCAGTTCTTC.

This clone has just one count. The genes are TRBV10-3 and TRBJ2-3; 9 nucleotides match TRBD2. This CDR3 region has 16 residues. The V gene end was trimmed by 0 bases and the J gene end by 5 bases; junction bases not matched to a gene: 6. Germline loops: CDR1 ENHRY, CDR2 SYGVKD. CDR3 residues: CAISESGLAGRDTQYF. The CDR3, as DNA: TGTGCCATCAGTGAGTCTGGGCTAGCGGGAAGAGATACGCAGTATTTT.

This clone was observed a single time. The chain joins TRBV9 to TRBJ2-5; 10 bases are a match to TRBD2. Trimming removed 7 bases from V and 5 bases from J; junction bases left unmatched: 11. The CDR3 spans 15 residues. CDR1 is SGDLS and CDR2 is YYNGEE in the germline V gene. The CDR3 DNA reads as TGTGCCAGCGCGGGGAGCGGGAGGGGTCCGGAGACCCAGTACTTC. Translated, it gives CASAGSGRGPETQYF.

The gene calls are TRBV18 and TRBJ1-2; 7 bases map to TRBD1. Trimming took 6 bases from V and 7 from J; bases not matched to a gene: 11. Germline V gene data show CDR1 as KGHSH and CDR2 as LQKENI. This CDR3 is 14 amino acids long. In DNA, the CDR3 is TGTGCCAGCTCCATATCCGGGACAGAAGGTGGCTACACCTTC. Translated: CASSISGTEGGYTF.

The chain has TRBV5-1 and TRBJ2-5; no firm D call. Trimming took 2 bases from V and 2 from J, leaving 19 bases between them. The CDR3 is made up of 17 amino acids. The germline V gene encodes CDR1 SGHRS and CDR2 YFSETQ. CDR3 sequence: CASSLSTLRANQETQYF. The CDR3 coding sequence is TGCGCCAGCAGCTTATCAACCCTACGCGCAAATCAAGAGACCCAGTACTTC.

The chain has TRBV18 and TRBJ2-1, with 9 nucleotides matching TRBD2. The germline gives CDR1 KGHSH, CDR2 LQKENI. The CDR3 contains 16 residues. The trim removed 3 bases at V and 9 bases at J, leaving 12 bases unmatched. Here the CDR3 DNA reads TGTGCCAGCTCACCGACTAGCGGACTACAAGCGGGTGAGCAGTTCTTC. Translation gives CASSPTSGLQAGEQFF.

A single count supports this clone. The chain combines TRBV19 with TRBJ2-1; the D gene is possibly TRBD2 (6 bases). V was shortened by 1 base and J by 4 bases, with 14 bases between the two germline ends. This CDR3 comprises 16 residues. Looked up from germline, CDR1 is LNHDA and CDR2 is SQIVND (reference sequence). Here the CDR3 DNA reads TGTGCCAGTAGTATAGGGACCGGGGGAAGGTACAATGAGCAGTTCTTC. Translated, it gives CASSIGTGGRYNEQFF.

The CDR3 spells CASSLRGQGAPPTNGYTF. The CDR3 DNA reads TGTGCCAGCAGCCTAAGAGGACAGGGGGCACCTCCGACAAATGGCTACACCTTC. The chain carries TRBV7-9 and TRBJ1-2, with 11 nucleotides matching TRBD1. Trimming at V came to 5 bases and at J to 6 bases, leaving 17 bases not matched to a gene. The CDR3 is made up of 18 amino acids. Germline V gene sequence: CDR1 SEHNR, CDR2 FQNEAQ (reference sequence).

This clone has only one observation. The chain carries TRBV11-3 and TRBJ2-7, with D possibly being TRBD1 (6 bases). V lost 3 bases and J lost 2, with 8 bases in between. CDR1 is SGHNT and CDR2 is YENEEA in the germline V gene. This CDR3 spans 13 amino acids. DNA of the CDR3: TGTGCCAGCAGCTTGTCAGGGGCCTACGAGCAGTACTTC. Protein sequence: CASSLSGAYEQYF. The full variable domain, in which reference TRBV11-3 and TRBJ2-7 provide the parts outside the CDR3, is EAGVVQSPRYKIIEKKQPVAFWCNPISGHNTLYWYLQNLGQGPELLIRYENEEAVDDSQLPKDRFSAERLKGVDSTLKIQPAELGDSAVYLCASSLSGAYEQYFGPGTRLTVT.

V usage is TRBV19 and J usage is TRBJ2-1, with D uncertain. This CDR3 region has 15 residues. Germline CDR1 reads LNHDA; CDR2 reads SQIVND (reference sequence). V lost 5 bases and J 5 bases, leaving 16 bases between the germline ends. The CDR3 region is CASSVVSEVNNEQFF. The CDR3 coding sequence is TGTGCCAGTAGTGTTGTATCAGAGGTAAACAATGAGCAGTTCTTC. The variable domain in full, completed from reference TRBV19 and TRBJ2-1, reads DGGITQSPKYLFRKEGQNVTLSCEQNLNHDAMYWYRQDPGQGLRLIYYSQIVNDFQKGDIAEGYSVSREKKESFPLTVTSAQKNPTAFYLCASSVVSEVNNEQFFGPGTRLTVL.